This entry is about one T cell receptor beta chain. Its target is not known. The primer mix had 52 TRBV and 13 TRBJ primers. Clones were read by immunoSEQ multiplex PCR, and TCRdb kept only the in-frame ones, dropping some. Of about 29,000 clones in the sample, roughly 92% were seen once. V dropped 6 bases and J dropped 3 bases, with 18 bases sitting between them. Germline values: CDR1 MNHNS, CDR2 SASEGT. The CDR3 is 15 residues long. The sample comes from a study of regulatory T cells. Patients aged 2 to 39 years had fewer naive and more memory CD4+ and CD8+ T cells. Study-level points and caveats: Hydrophobic residues at CDR3 positions 6 and 7 were enriched in conventional CD4+ T cells of CD3G-deficient patients.

The sequenced sample consisted of conventional CD4+ T cells sorted from blood. The receptor's source is a young adult with CD3G deficiency. This rearrangement joins TRBV6-1 to TRBJ2-7; TRBD2 might be the D (6 bases). The CDR3 region is CASRGGPSGFYEQYF. The CDR3 DNA follows: TGTGCCAGCAGGGGAGGTCCCAGTGGGTTCTACGAGCAGTACTTC.